Each of the 4 T cell receptor beta chains below was sequenced from the same sample in a study of T-cell reconstitution after alpha-beta-depleted transplantation in children. Unique molecular identifiers were incorporated when the TCRbeta library was constructed. One entry per CDR3 protein results from TCRdb running MiXCR on the PCR reads. The sample has approximately 390,000 distinct CDR3 sequences, approximately 10% seen once. Sequencing was performed on PBMCs from the stem cell graft donor, taken from the stem cell graft. These receptors were obtained from a human donor who donated a stem cell graft to a child with acute myeloid leukemia.

This clonotype was found many times. The J gene is TRBJ1-4, the V gene TRBV6-6; D remains ambiguous. The CDR3 covers 10 residues. The V end was cut by 7 bases, the J end by 8 bases, with 5 bases between. Germline V gene data show CDR1 as MNHNY and CDR2 as SVGAGI (reference sequence). The CDR3 here is CASMGEKLFF. For the CDR3, the DNA is TGTGCCAGCATGGGAGAAAAACTGTTTTTT.

The chain carries TRBV20-1 and TRBJ2-7, with a possible D match to TRBD2 (5 bases). The CDR3 length is 13 residues. With 1 base removed from V and 3 bases from J, the gap between germline ends came to 10 bases. From germline, CDR1 is DFQATT and CDR2 SNEGSKA (reference sequence). CDR3 bases: TGCAGTGCTAGAGGAGGGCCCGACTACGAGCAGTACTTC. Its translation is CSARGGPDYEQYF.

In DNA form, the CDR3 reads TGCGCCAGCAGCCAAGAGGGAGGAATAAGCACAGATACGCAGTATTTT. Amino acid sequence: CASSQEGGISTDTQYF. The chain employs TRBV4-3 and TRBJ2-3; possibly TRBD2 for D (6 bases). V was clipped by 0 bases and J by 0 bases, with 10 bases between them. CDR1 and CDR2 from the germline V gene are LGHNA and YSLEER. CDR3 length equals 16 residues.

This clonotype was seen many times. This chain links TRBV12-3 or TRBV12-4 with TRBJ2-7; D is unclear. The CDR3 has 13 amino acids. The V and J ends lost 2 bases and 3 bases respectively, with 8 bases between them. CDR3 nucleotide sequence: TGTGCCAGCAGTTTACAGACTCTCTACGAGCAGTACTTC. Amino acids: CASSLQTLYEQYF.